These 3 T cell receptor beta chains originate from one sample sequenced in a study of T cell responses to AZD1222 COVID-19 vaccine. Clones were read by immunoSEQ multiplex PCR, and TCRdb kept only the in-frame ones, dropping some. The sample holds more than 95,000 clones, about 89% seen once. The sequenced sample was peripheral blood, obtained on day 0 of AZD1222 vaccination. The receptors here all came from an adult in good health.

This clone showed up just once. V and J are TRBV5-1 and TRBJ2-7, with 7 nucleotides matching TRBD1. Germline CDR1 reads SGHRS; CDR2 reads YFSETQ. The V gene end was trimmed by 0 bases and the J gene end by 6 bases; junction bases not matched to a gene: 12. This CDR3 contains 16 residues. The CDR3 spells CASSLEYQGVGREQYF. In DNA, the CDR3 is TGCGCCAGCAGCTTGGAGTATCAGGGGGTTGGTCGCGAGCAGTACTTC. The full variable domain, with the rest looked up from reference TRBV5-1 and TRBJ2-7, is KAGVTQTPRYLIKTRGQQVTLSCSPISGHRSVSWYQQTPGQGLQFLFEYFSETQRNKGNFPGRFSGRQFSNSRSEMNVSTLELGDSALYLCASSLEYQGVGREQYFGPGTRLTVT.

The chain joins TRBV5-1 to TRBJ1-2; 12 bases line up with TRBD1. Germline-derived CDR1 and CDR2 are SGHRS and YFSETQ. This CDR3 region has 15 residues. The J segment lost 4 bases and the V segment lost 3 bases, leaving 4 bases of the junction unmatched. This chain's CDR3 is CASSSGQGAFYGYTF. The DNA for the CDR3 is TGCGCCAGCAGCTCGGGACAGGGGGCTTTCTATGGCTACACCTTC.

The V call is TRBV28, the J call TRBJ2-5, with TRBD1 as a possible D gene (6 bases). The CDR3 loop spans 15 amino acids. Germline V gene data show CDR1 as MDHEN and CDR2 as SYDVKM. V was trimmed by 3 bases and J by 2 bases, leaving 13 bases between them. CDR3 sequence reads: CASSLTRTDQETQYF. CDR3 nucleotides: TGTGCCAGCAGTTTGACCCGGACAGATCAAGAGACCCAGTACTTC.